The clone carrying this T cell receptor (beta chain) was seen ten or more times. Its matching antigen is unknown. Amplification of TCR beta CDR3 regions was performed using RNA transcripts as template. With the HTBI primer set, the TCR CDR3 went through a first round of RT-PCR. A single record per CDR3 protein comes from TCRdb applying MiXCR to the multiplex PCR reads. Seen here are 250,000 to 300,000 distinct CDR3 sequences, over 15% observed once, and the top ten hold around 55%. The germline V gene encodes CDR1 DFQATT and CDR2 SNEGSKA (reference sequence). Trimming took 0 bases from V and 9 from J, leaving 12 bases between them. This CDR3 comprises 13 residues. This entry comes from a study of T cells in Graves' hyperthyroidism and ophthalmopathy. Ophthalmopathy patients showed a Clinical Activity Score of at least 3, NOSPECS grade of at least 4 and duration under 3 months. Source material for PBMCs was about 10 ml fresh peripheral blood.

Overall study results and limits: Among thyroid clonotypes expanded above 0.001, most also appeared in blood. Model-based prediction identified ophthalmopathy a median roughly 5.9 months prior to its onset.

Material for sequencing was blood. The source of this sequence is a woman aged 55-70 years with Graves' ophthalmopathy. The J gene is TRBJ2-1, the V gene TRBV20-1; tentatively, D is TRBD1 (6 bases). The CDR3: CSAREDRRGEQFF. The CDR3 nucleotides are TGCAGTGCTAGAGAGGACAGAAGGGGTGAGCAGTTCTTC.